This T cell receptor (beta chain) was observed in a study of T cells in Graves' hyperthyroidism and ophthalmopathy. In the study overall: The initial diagnosis was the point when peripheral blood was collected, ahead of any treatment. Regarding the study as a whole: Before onset, by a median of around 6.1 months, the model predicted ophthalmopathy. Blood held most thyroid clonotypes expanded above 0.001 frequency.

This clonotype appeared many times. Its target is unknown. Germline V lookup: CDR1 MNHNS, CDR2 SASEGT. This CDR3 is built from 15 residues. V lost 3 bases to trimming and J lost 1 base; unmatched junction nucleotides: 3. Based on clinical symptoms, serum thyroxine and TRAb, thyroid ultrasound and orbital computed tomography, diagnoses were reached. Authors of the study amplified TCR beta CDR3 regions from RNA transcripts. When the TCR CDR3 underwent first-round RT-PCR, the HTBI primer set was used. Each CDR3 protein is one row after TCRdb ran MiXCR on the multiplex PCR reads. The top ten clones hold 3% to 4% of a sample with about 600,000 distinct CDR3 sequences, around 15% of them seen once.

The rearrangement joins TRBV6-1 to TRBJ2-1, with 7 bases lining up with TRBD1. The clonotype was recovered from a middle-aged woman with Graves' ophthalmopathy. Sample: blood. The CDR3 DNA reads as TGTGCCAGCAGTGAGCTACAGGGGTCCTACAATGAGCAGTTCTTC. Protein product: CASSELQGSYNEQFF.